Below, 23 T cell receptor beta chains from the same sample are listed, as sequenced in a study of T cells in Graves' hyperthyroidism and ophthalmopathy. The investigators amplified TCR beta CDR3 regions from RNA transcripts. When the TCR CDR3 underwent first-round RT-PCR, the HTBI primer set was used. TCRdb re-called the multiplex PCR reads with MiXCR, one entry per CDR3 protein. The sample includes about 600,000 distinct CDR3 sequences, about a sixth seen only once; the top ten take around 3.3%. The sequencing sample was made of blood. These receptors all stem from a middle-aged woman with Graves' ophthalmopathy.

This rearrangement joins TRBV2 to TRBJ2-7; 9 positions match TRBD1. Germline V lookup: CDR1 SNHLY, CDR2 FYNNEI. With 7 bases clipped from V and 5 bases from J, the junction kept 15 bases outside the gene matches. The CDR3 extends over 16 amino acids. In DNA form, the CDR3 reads TGTGCCAGCAAGGACTCGGGAACAGGGGGCTTCCACGAGCAGTACTTC. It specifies CASKDSGTGGFHEQYF.

CDR3 residues: CAISESGGRTDTQYF. The CDR3 DNA reads as TGTGCCATCAGTGAGTCGGGGGGTAGAACAGATACGCAGTATTTT. The V gene is TRBV10-3, the J gene TRBJ2-3; weak D call: TRBD2 (6 bases). The CDR3 length is 15 residues. Per the germline V gene, CDR1 is ENHRY and CDR2 is SYGVKD. Trimming left V 0 bases short and J 3 bases short, with 10 bases between.

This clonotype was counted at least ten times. The CDR3: CASSLTGGRSQYF. In DNA form, the CDR3 reads TGTGCCAGCAGTTTGACCGGGGGGAGGTCGCAGTATTTT. The chain links TRBV12-3 or TRBV12-4 to TRBJ2-3; 7 nucleotides agree with TRBD2. The CDR3 sequence is 13 residues long. The ends lost 3 bases at V and 10 bases at J; junction bases unmatched: 7.

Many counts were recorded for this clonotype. CDR3 nucleotide sequence: TGCAGTGCCTCGGCCGGGGAAATCGGGGATAAGAGCAATCAGCCCCAGCATTTT. It encodes CSASAGEIGDKSNQPQHF. The chain joins TRBV20-1 to TRBJ1-5; D is unresolved. V gave up 6 bases and J gave up 1 base, with 25 bases separating them. Germline V gene lookup returns CDR1 DFQATT and CDR2 SNEGSKA (reference sequence). The length of the CDR3 is 18 residues.

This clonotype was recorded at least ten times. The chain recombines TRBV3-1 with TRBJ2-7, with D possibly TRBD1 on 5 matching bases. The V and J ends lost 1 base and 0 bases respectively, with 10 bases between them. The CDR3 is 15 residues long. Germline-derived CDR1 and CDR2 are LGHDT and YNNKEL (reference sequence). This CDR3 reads CASSQASDSSYEQYF. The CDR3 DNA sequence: TGTGCCAGCAGCCAAGCGTCTGACAGCTCCTACGAGCAGTACTTC.

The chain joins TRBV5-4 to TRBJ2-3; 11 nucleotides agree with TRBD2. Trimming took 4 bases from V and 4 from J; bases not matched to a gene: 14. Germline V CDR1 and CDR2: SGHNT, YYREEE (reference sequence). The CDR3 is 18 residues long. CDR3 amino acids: CASSRRLAGGVAPDTQYF. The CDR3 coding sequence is TGTGCCAGCAGCCGGCGGCTAGCGGGGGGTGTGGCCCCAGATACGCAGTATTTT.

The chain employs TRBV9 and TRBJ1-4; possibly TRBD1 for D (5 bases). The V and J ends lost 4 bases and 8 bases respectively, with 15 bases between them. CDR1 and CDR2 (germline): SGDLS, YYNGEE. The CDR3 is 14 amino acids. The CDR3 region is CASSLRGGREKLFF. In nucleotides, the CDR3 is TGTGCCAGCAGCCTCCGCGGGGGAAGGGAAAAACTGTTTTTT.

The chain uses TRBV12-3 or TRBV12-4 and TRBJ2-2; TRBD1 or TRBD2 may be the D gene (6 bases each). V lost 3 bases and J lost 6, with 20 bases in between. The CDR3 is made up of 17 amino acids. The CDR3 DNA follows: TGTGCCAGCAGTTTTGGGGGGACACTAACTTATTCCGGGGAGCTGTTTTTT. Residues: CASSFGGTLTYSGELFF.

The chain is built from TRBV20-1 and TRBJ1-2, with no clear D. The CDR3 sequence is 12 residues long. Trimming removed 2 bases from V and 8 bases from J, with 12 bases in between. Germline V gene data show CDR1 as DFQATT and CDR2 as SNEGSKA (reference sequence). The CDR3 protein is CSARQANLGYTF. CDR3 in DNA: TGCAGTGCTAGACAGGCAAATCTAGGCTACACCTTC.

Here the CDR3 reads CASSPLIQASGNTIYF. The DNA for the CDR3 is TGTGCCAGCAGTCCACTTATCCAGGCCTCTGGAAACACCATATATTTT. The V gene is TRBV7-3, the J gene TRBJ1-3; D remains ambiguous. The germline V gene has CDR1 SGHTA and CDR2 FQGTGA. V lost 6 bases to trimming and J lost 0 bases, with 15 bases between them. CDR3 length: 16 amino acids.

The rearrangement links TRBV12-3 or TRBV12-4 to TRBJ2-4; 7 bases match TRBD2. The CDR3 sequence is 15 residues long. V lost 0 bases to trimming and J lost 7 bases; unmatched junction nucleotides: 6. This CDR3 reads CASSLAGGRVNIQYF. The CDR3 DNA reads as TGTGCCAGCAGTTTAGCGGGAGGGCGGGTGAACATTCAGTACTTC.

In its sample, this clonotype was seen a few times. CDR3 protein: CASSQTLAIYTGELFF. DNA for the CDR3: TGCGCCAGCAGCCAAACGTTAGCAATTTACACCGGGGAGCTGTTTTTT. This chain connects TRBV4-1 to TRBJ2-2; D is unresolved. CDR1 is MGHRA and CDR2 is YSYEKL in the germline V gene. This CDR3 is built from 16 residues. V lost 2 bases, J lost 3 bases, and 13 bases lay in between.

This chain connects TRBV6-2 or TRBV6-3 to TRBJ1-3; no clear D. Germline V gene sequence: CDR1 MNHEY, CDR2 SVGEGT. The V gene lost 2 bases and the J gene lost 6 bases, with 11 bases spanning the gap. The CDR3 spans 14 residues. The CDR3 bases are TGTGCCAGCAGTTACGGTCCGTCGGCAAACACCATATATTTT. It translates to CASSYGPSANTIYF.

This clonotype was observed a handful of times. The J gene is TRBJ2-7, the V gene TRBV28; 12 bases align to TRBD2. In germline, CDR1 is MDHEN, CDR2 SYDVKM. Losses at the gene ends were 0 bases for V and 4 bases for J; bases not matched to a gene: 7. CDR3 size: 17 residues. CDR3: CASSLWETSGSIYEQYF. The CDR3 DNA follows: TGTGCCAGCAGTTTATGGGAGACTAGCGGGAGTATATACGAGCAGTACTTC.

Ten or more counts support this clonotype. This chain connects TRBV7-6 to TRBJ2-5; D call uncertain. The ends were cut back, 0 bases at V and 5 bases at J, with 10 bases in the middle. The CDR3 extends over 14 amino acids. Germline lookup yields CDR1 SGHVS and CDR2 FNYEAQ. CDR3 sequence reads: CASSLAAPRETQYF. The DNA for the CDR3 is TGTGCCAGCAGCTTAGCGGCCCCTCGGGAGACCCAGTACTTC.

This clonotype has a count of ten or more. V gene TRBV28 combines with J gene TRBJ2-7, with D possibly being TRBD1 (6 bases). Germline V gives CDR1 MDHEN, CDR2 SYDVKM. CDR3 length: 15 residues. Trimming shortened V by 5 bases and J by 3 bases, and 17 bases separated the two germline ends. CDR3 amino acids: CASSLPGTKDYEQYF. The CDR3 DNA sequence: TGTGCCAGCAGTCTCCCCGGGACAAAGGACTACGAGCAGTACTTC. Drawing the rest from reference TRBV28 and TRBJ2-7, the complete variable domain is DVKVTQSSRYLVKRTGEKVFLECVQDMDHENMFWYRQDPGLGLRLIYFSYDVKMKEKGDIPEGYSVSREKKERFSLILESASTNQTSMYLCASSLPGTKDYEQYFGPGTRLTVT.

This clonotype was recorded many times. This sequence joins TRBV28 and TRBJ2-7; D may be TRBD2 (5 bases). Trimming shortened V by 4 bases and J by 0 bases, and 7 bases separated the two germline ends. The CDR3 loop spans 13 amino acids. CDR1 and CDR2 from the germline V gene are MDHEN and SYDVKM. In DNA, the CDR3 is TGTGCCAGCAGTTGGAGGTCCTCCTACGAGCAGTACTTC. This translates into CASSWRSSYEQYF. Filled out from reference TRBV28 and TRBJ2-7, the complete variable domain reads DVKVTQSSRYLVKRTGEKVFLECVQDMDHENMFWYRQDPGLGLRLIYFSYDVKMKEKGDIPEGYSVSREKKERFSLILESASTNQTSMYLCASSWRSSYEQYFGPGTRLTVT.

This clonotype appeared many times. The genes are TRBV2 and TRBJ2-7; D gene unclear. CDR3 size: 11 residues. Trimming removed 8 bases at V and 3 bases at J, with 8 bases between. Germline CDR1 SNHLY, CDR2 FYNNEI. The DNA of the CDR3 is TGTGCCAGCCAAGGCAACTACGAGCAGTACTTC. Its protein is CASQGNYEQYF.

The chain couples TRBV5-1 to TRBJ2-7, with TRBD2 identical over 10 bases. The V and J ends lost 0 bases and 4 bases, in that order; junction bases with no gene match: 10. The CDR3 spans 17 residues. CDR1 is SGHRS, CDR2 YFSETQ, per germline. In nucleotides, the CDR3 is TGCGCCAGCAGCTTGGCTAGCGGGGGCACGAACGCTTACGAGCAGTACTTC. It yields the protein CASSLASGGTNAYEQYF.

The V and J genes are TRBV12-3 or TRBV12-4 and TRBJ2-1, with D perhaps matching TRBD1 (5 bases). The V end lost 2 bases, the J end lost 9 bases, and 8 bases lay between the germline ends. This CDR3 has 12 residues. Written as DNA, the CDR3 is TGTGCCAGCAGTTTACAGGGAATTGAGCAGTTCTTC. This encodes CASSLQGIEQFF.

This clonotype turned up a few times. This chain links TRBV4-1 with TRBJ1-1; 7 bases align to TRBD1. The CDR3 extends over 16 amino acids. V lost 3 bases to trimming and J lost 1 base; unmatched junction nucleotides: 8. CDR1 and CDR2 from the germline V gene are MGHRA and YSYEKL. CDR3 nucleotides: TGCGCCAGCAGCCACACTCGGGCAGGGGGGAACACTGAAGCTTTCTTT. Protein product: CASSHTRAGGNTEAFF.

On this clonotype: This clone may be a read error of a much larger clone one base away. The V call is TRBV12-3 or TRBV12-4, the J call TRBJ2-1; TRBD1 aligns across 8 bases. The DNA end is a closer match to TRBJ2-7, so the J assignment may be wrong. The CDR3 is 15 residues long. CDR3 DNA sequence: TGTGCCAGTCTACTCCAGGGGGCGTCTTACAATGAGCAGTACTTC. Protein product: CASLLQGASYNEQYF.

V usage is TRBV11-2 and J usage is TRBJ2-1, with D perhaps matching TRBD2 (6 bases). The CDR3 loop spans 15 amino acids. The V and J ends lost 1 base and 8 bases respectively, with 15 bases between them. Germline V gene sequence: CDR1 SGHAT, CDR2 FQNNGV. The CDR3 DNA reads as TGTGCCAGCAGCTTAGGCCGGGGGTTCCGGGATGAGCAGTTCTTC. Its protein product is CASSLGRGFRDEQFF.